A selection of T cell receptor beta chains follows, all from one sample in a study of OX40 agonist ivuxolimab in advanced cancers. Method: immunoSEQ multiplex PCR; TCRdb's copy keeps in-frame clones and lacks some. This sample has roughly 70,000 clones, with roughly 86% found just once. Sequenced here: CD4+ or CD8+ T cells sorted from blood, sampled in a trial of the OX40 agonist ivuxolimab. These receptor sequences come from an adult with an advanced solid tumor such as melanoma, head and neck, liver or kidney cancer. CDR3s include the opening cysteine and the closing phenylalanine or tryptophan. Fields, in order: clone size, J gene, D gene, V gene, CDR3 DNA, CDR3 protein. D genes are given only for firm matches. Part of the rows lack a size; the others show once, few, many or a class for expanded clones.

.,TRBJ1-2,.,TRBV5-4,TGTGCCAGCAGCTTGGATAGGGGATTGGCAAGTGGCTACACCTTC,CASSLDRGLASGYTF
once,TRBJ1-2,.,TRBV9,TGTGCCAGCAGCGCCTTTGCCGAAACTAACTATGGCTACACCTTC,CASSAFAETNYGYTF
.,TRBJ1-1,.,TRBV6-5,TGTGCCAGCAGTTGCAGGACTGAAGCTTTCTTT,CASSCRTEAFF
.,TRBJ2-2,.,TRBV15,TGTGCCACCAGCCCCCGTGCAGTGAACACCGGGGAGCTGTTTTTT,CATSPRAVNTGELFF
few,TRBJ1-1,TRBD1,TRBV7-2,TGTGCCAGCAGCTTACGCCCGGGACAGGGCCTTGAAGCTTTCTTT,CASSLRPGQGLEAFF
.,TRBJ2-7,TRBD2,TRBV2,TGTGCCAGCAGTGATGGACTAGCGTACCCCTACGAGCAGTACTTC,CASSDGLAYPYEQYF
.,TRBJ2-7,TRBD1,TRBV7-2,TGTGCCAGCAGCCTATCCGGGACAGGGATCCGCGAGCAGTACTTC,CASSLSGTGIREQYF
.,TRBJ1-5,.,TRBV18,TGTGCCAGCTCACCACAGGGAGGAGGACAGCCCCAGCATTTT,CASSPQGGGQPQHF
.,TRBJ1-5,.,TRBV19,TGTGCCAGTAGTATGAGGGGGTCAAGTCAGCCCCAGCATTTT,CASSMRGSSQPQHF
.,TRBJ2-7,TRBD2,TRBV5-1,TGCGCCAGCAGCTCCCTCATGAGCGGGGGGGGAAACGAGCAGTACTTC,CASSSLMSGGGNEQYF
.,TRBJ2-5,.,TRBV7-9,TGTGCCAGCAGCTACCGGGAGACCCAGTACTTC,CASSYRETQYF
.,TRBJ1-4,.,TRBV10-3,TGTGCCATCAGGAGACAGGAGAATGAAAAACTGTTTTTT,CAIRRQENEKLFF
once,TRBJ2-1,.,TRBV27,TGTGCCAGCAGTTTAAACCGGGACTCCTTCTACAATGAGCAGTTCTTC,CASSLNRDSFYNEQFF
.,TRBJ2-3,.,TRBV6-5,TGTGCCAGCAGTTACAGGCCAGTATCAGATACGCAGTATTTT,CASSYRPVSDTQYF
.,TRBJ1-5,TRBD1,TRBV19,TGTGCCAGTAGAGGACAGGGCAATCAGCCCCAGCATTTT,CASRGQGNQPQHF
.,TRBJ2-1,TRBD1,TRBV7-6,TGTGCCAGCAGCTTAGAGTCCCCCGGGACAGGGAACGAGCAGTTCTTC,CASSLESPGTGNEQFF
.,TRBJ1-1,.,TRBV5-6,TGTGCCAGCAGCTTGTATCAGGGCATCAGGTCGAACACTGAAGCTTTCTTT,CASSLYQGIRSNTEAFF
.,TRBJ2-1,TRBD1,TRBV30,TGTGCCTGGAGCGCCGGGACAGGGCACAATGAGCAGTTCTTC,CAWSAGTGHNEQFF
.,TRBJ2-7,TRBD2,TRBV5-1,TGCGCCAGCAGGCATTTCTCCGGGACTAGCGGGAGGACCTACGAGCAGTACTTC,CASRHFSGTSGRTYEQYF
few,TRBJ1-6,.,TRBV2,TGTGCCAGCAGTGCGCGGGAGGCGGGAGGGACTAGAACACCCCTCCACTTT,CASSAREAGGTRTPLHF
.,TRBJ1-1,.,TRBV13,TGTGCCAGCACTAAAAGGGCGGAAGTGAACACTGAAGCTTTCTTT,CASTKRAEVNTEAFF
.,TRBJ1-5,.,TRBV7-2,TGTGCCAGCAGCATCTACTTCCGGGACAATCAGCCCCAGCATTTT,CASSIYFRDNQPQHF
.,TRBJ2-7,.,TRBV10-3,TGTGCCATCAATGGAGAATCCTACGAGCAGTACTTC,CAINGESYEQYF
.,TRBJ2-6,.,TRBV2,TGTGCCAGCAGTGAAGTCGGGTTACTCTCTTTGGCCAACGTCCTGACTTTC,CASSEVGLLSLANVLTF
.,TRBJ1-2,TRBD1,TRBV7-2,TGTGCCAGCAACAAGAACCAGGGGGACTATGGCTACACCTTC,CASNKNQGDYGYTF
.,TRBJ1-1,TRBD1,TRBV10-2,TGCGCCAGCAGTTTACAGGGGTCAGCTTTCTTT,CASSLQGSAFF
.,TRBJ1-4,TRBD1,TRBV25-1,TGTGCCAGCAGTGAGACAGGGCAGGGTGAAAAACTGTTTTTT,CASSETGQGEKLFF
.,TRBJ1-1,.,TRBV6-4,TGTGCCAGCAGCCTCAGGCTAGGCAGTGAAGCTTTCTTT,CASSLRLGSEAFF
.,TRBJ2-5,.,TRBV27,TGTGCCAGCAGTAAAGTGGGGGGCCAAGAGACCCAGTACTTC,CASSKVGGQETQYF
.,TRBJ2-3,TRBD1,TRBV9,TGTGCCAGCAGCTCATTGGGACAGGGGACAGATACGCAGTATTTT,CASSSLGQGTDTQYF
.,TRBJ2-6,.,TRBV30,TGTGCCTGGAGGAAGGGCAGGCTCTCTGGGGCCAACGTCCTGACTTTC,CAWRKGRLSGANVLTF
many,TRBJ1-1,.,TRBV5-8,TGTGCCAGCAGCTTCCCTACACTGAACACTGAAGCTTTCTTT,CASSFPTLNTEAFF
.,TRBJ1-2,.,TRBV25-1,TGTGCCAGCAGTCCAGAGGCGAGGGACGGCTACACCTTC,CASSPEARDGYTF
.,TRBJ2-1,TRBD1,TRBV7-9,TGTGCCAGCAGCGTAACAGGGGGCGCCTACAATGAGCAGTTCTTC,CASSVTGGAYNEQFF
.,TRBJ1-5,.,TRBV18,TGTGCCAGCTCACGGGACACTCGGGAGCAGCCCCAGCATTTT,CASSRDTREQPQHF
.,TRBJ1-1,.,TRBV7-9,TGTGCCAGCAGCTTCGCAGGGAGGGACACTGAAGCTTTCTTT,CASSFAGRDTEAFF
few,TRBJ1-5,.,TRBV7-2,TGTGCCAGCAGCTACAAAGGAGGCAATCAGCCCCAGCATTTT,CASSYKGGNQPQHF
.,TRBJ2-1,TRBD1,TRBV5-1,TGCGCCAGCAGCTTGCGAGGGGGCGCATCCCGTACTCGTGAGCAGTTCTTC,CASSLRGGASRTREQFF
.,TRBJ1-1,TRBD1,TRBV5-5,TGTGCCAGCAGCGCCTCGGACAGGGCGCACAAGAACACTGAAGCTTTCTTT,CASSASDRAHKNTEAFF
.,TRBJ1-2,.,TRBV5-1,TGCGCCAGCAGCGGCAACGCGAACCCCACGGACCTCTACACCTTC,CASSGNANPTDLYTF
.,TRBJ2-7,.,TRBV18,TGTGCCAGCTCACCCACACCAACAGTCTACGAGCAGTACTTC,CASSPTPTVYEQYF
.,TRBJ2-2,TRBD1,TRBV10-3,TGTGCCTTACAGGGGCGTACTAGTCTCGGGGAGCTGTTTTTT,CALQGRTSLGELFF
.,TRBJ1-1,.,TRBV27,TGTGCCAGCAGAACCTCGACAGGGAACACTGAAGCTTTCTTT,CASRTSTGNTEAFF
.,TRBJ2-3,TRBD1,TRBV7-6,TGTGCCAGCAGCTTAGACCCCAACAGGGGTGATACGCAGTATTTT,CASSLDPNRGDTQYF